These 24 T cell receptor beta chains were sequenced from one sample in a study of shared clonotypes between healthy human individuals (dated by TCRdb to 2020 to 2022). The library was produced with the immunoSEQ multiplex PCR assay. As stored in TCRdb, this immuneACCESS dataset retains in-frame rearrangements with V and J assigned. A fraction of the clones does not appear; measured against another copy, unresolved V genes explain less than half of the discrepancy, and the remainder lacks a known reason. Within this sample are about 690,000 clones, with about nine tenths of them counted one time only. 34% of the sample belongs to the ten largest clones. Sequenced sample: memory CD8+ T cells from PBMCs. The cell subset or site label corresponds to: CD45RO+ cells pooled with CCR7-negative TemRA cells. These receptors all come from a man between 18 and 29 years old in good health. Some clones in this sample may be carry-over from other donors' samples.

The rearrangement joins TRBV27 to TRBJ2-7; possible D gene TRBD1, 5 bases. Germline V gene data show CDR1 as MNHEY and CDR2 as SMNVEV (reference sequence). V gave up 6 bases and J gave up 1 base, with 22 bases separating them. The CDR3 sequence is 17 residues long. CDR3 coding DNA: TGTGCCAGCAGCCCTTTAAACCTCCAGGGCCCGTCCTACGAGCAGTACTTC. Translated: CASSPLNLQGPSYEQYF.

This chain joins TRBV19 and TRBJ2-7; perhaps D is TRBD1 or TRBD2 (5 bases each). The CDR3 totals 14 residues. V lost 8 bases and J 3 bases, leaving 17 bases between the germline ends. The V gene's germline CDR1 is LNHDA and CDR2 SQIVND (reference sequence). CDR3 DNA sequence: TGTGCCAGTGCGGCCGGGACCGGGAACTACGAGCAGTACTTC. It codes for CASAAGTGNYEQYF.

This clone was counted ten times or more. V is TRBV7-8 and J is TRBJ2-7; D is uncertain. V was cut by 1 base and J by 6 bases, with 4 bases left in between. CDR3 size: 11 residues. Germline V gene sequence: CDR1 SGHVS, CDR2 FQNEAQ. CDR3 sequence reads: CASSLEAEQYF. The CDR3 coding sequence is TGTGCCAGCAGCTTAGAAGCCGAGCAGTACTTC.

The J gene is TRBJ2-2, the V gene TRBV2, with a possible D match to TRBD1 (5 bases). V lost 7 bases to trimming and J lost 4 bases, with 16 bases between them. The CDR3 has 15 amino acids. Germline CDR1 reads SNHLY; CDR2 reads FYNNEI. The CDR3 reads CASILNAGRTGELFF. The CDR3 DNA reads as TGTGCCAGCATCCTGAACGCAGGGCGCACCGGGGAGCTGTTTTTT.

This chain joins TRBV9 and TRBJ1-5; D gene unclear. There are 15 residues in the CDR3. Germline CDR1 and CDR2: SGDLS and YYNGEE. Trimming removed 2 bases from V and 0 bases from J, with 9 bases in between. The CDR3 protein is CASSVGHGSNQPQHF. The CDR3 DNA reads as TGTGCCAGCAGCGTGGGCCACGGTAGCAATCAGCCCCAGCATTTT. The full variable domain, rest sourced from reference TRBV9 and TRBJ1-5, is DSGVTQTPKHLITATGQRVTLRCSPRSGDLSVYWYQQSLDQGLQFLIQYYNGEERAKGNILERFSAQQFPDLHSELNLSSLELGDSALYFCASSVGHGSNQPQHFGDGTRLSIL.

V gene TRBV9 combines with J gene TRBJ2-3, with a possible D match to TRBD1 (7 bases). Trimming shortened V by 0 bases and J by 5 bases, and 13 bases separated the two germline ends. Germline lookup yields CDR1 SGDLS and CDR2 YYNGEE. CDR3 size: 15 residues. The CDR3 nucleotides read TGTGCCAGCAGCGTAGAGGGCGGGACAGTAGATACGCAGTATTTT. Its protein is CASSVEGGTVDTQYF.

The chain carries TRBV2 and TRBJ2-1; the D is unclear. Trimming took off 6 bases at V and 10 bases at J, with 7 bases between the two ends. Per the germline V gene, CDR1 is SNHLY and CDR2 is FYNNEI. CDR3 length equals 10 residues. This CDR3 reads CASRPAEQFF. The CDR3 bases are TGTGCCAGCAGGCCAGCCGAGCAGTTCTTC.

V gene TRBV5-1 combines with J gene TRBJ2-7, with D perhaps matching TRBD2 (5 bases). Trimming took 5 bases from V and 6 from J, leaving 18 bases between them. This CDR3 spans 14 amino acids. Germline values: CDR1 SGHRS, CDR2 YFSETQ. CDR3 amino acids: CASRHPGISREQYF. CDR3 in DNA: TGCGCCAGCAGACATCCCGGGATCTCCCGCGAGCAGTACTTC.

The CDR3 DNA is TGTGCCAGCAGCCTGACAGGGGGCTTGGCTGAAGCTTTCTTT. As protein: CASSLTGGLAEAFF. The V call is TRBV14, the J call TRBJ1-1, with 10 bases identical to TRBD1. Trimming cost V 4 bases and J 6 bases; bases outside gene matches: 5. Germline CDR1 SGHDN, CDR2 FVKESK. This CDR3 contains 14 residues.

The CDR3 reads CASSFGTLYGYTF. CDR3 in DNA: TGTGCCAGCAGCTTCGGGACGCTATATGGCTACACCTTC. V gene TRBV7-2 combines with J gene TRBJ1-2, with D possibly being TRBD1 (5 bases). The germline CDR1 and CDR2 sequences are SGHTA and FQGNSA. The CDR3 contains 13 residues. The germline V and J ends were trimmed by 3 bases and 5 bases, with 10 bases remaining between them.

This CDR3 is CASSEGQRSSYEQYF. The CDR3 nucleotides read TGTGCCAGCAGTGAGGGACAGAGATCTTCCTACGAGCAGTACTTC. V gene TRBV21-1 combines with J gene TRBJ2-7; the tabulated D call, TRBD1, remains unverified against the DNA. TRBV21-1 is reported as a pseudogene. The CDR3 loop spans 15 amino acids.

CDR3 DNA: TGTGCCAGCAGCTCTTACGACTTGGCCTACAATGAGCAGTTCTTC. The encoded protein is CASSSYDLAYNEQFF. The chain employs TRBV5-4 and TRBJ2-1; D call uncertain. The germline CDR1 and CDR2 sequences are SGHNT and YYREEE (reference sequence). CDR3 size: 15 residues. V lost 3 bases to trimming and J lost 2 bases, with 12 bases between them.

The chain combines TRBV5-6 with TRBJ2-1, with TRBD1 matching over 11 bases. Germline CDR1 is SGHDT and CDR2 is YYEEEE. J gave up 4 bases and V 3 bases, and 15 bases lay outside the gene matches. The CDR3 totals 19 residues. The CDR3 loop is CASSWQGQGVGTEYNEQFF. CDR3 sequence (DNA): TGTGCCAGCAGCTGGCAGGGACAGGGGGTTGGGACCGAGTACAATGAGCAGTTCTTC.

V and J are TRBV27 and TRBJ1-2, with TRBD1 as a possible D gene (6 bases). The length of the CDR3 is 20 residues. The germline gives CDR1 MNHEY, CDR2 SMNVEV (reference sequence). Trimming cost V 4 bases and J 3 bases, with 30 bases left between them. CDR3 DNA sequence: TGTGCCAGCAGTTCCTCACCGGGACAAGGCTTAGAGGCCTTGGACTATGGCTACACCTTC. Residues: CASSSSPGQGLEALDYGYTF.

This clone was observed once. The chain employs TRBV10-1 and TRBJ2-1; 14 bases are a match to TRBD2. In germline, CDR1 is WNHNN, CDR2 SYGVQD (reference sequence). This CDR3 has 15 amino acids. The J segment lost 5 bases and the V segment lost 6 bases, leaving 3 bases of the junction unmatched. The CDR3 sequence is CASRAGLAGDNEQFF. CDR3 DNA sequence: TGCGCCAGCAGGGCGGGACTAGCGGGAGACAATGAGCAGTTCTTC.

The chain is built from TRBV6-5 and TRBJ2-3; D gene unclear. The CDR3 has 14 residues. V gave up 6 bases and J gave up 2 bases, with 12 bases separating them. Germline V gives CDR1 MNHEY, CDR2 SVGAGI. CDR3 residues: CASSLGANTDTQYF. CDR3 nucleotides: TGTGCCAGCAGCTTGGGTGCAAACACAGATACGCAGTATTTT.

V is TRBV2 and J is TRBJ2-1, with D maybe TRBD2 (5 bases). This CDR3 contains 15 residues. With 3 bases removed from V and 4 bases from J, the gap between germline ends came to 13 bases. Germline V lookup: CDR1 SNHLY, CDR2 FYNNEI. The CDR3 DNA is TGTGCCAGCAGTGATGGTAGCGTAACTTACAATGAGCAGTTCTTC. Translation gives CASSDGSVTYNEQFF.

The J gene is TRBJ2-7, the V gene TRBV19, with 13 bases lining up with TRBD2. CDR1 and CDR2 (germline): LNHDA, SQIVND (reference sequence). The CDR3 has 17 amino acids. Losses at the gene ends were 3 bases for V and 2 bases for J; bases not matched to a gene: 7. The CDR3 region has the DNA TGTGCCAGTAGTATGTATAGCGGACTAGCGGGGGCCTACGAGCAGTACTTC. It encodes CASSMYSGLAGAYEQYF.

The chain joins TRBV7-9 to TRBJ2-1; possible D gene TRBD2, 6 bases. This CDR3 is 15 amino acids long. V was clipped by 5 bases and J by 8 bases, with 19 bases between them. Germline CDR1 reads SEHNR; CDR2 reads FQNEAQ (reference sequence). DNA of the CDR3: TGTGCCAGCAGCCAGCCGGGGGATTCCGGGGATGAGCAGTTCTTC. Protein product: CASSQPGDSGDEQFF. Full variable domain (outside the CDR3, taken from reference TRBV7-9 and TRBJ2-1): DTGVSQNPRHKITKRGQNVTFRCDPISEHNRLYWYRQTLGQGPEFLTYFQNEAQLEKSRLLSDRFSAERPKGSFSTLEIQRTEQGDSAMYLCASSQPGDSGDEQFFGPGTRLTVL.

The chain links TRBV2 to TRBJ2-1, with a weak D call TRBD1 (6 bases). The V gene's germline CDR1 is SNHLY and CDR2 FYNNEI. Trimming cost V 6 bases and J 5 bases, with 17 bases left between them. The CDR3 consists of 15 residues. This chain's CDR3 is CASRGGWQGNNEQFF. CDR3 sequence (DNA): TGTGCCAGCAGAGGAGGTTGGCAGGGGAACAATGAGCAGTTCTTC.

V usage is TRBV27 and J usage is TRBJ2-3, with 12 bases that match TRBD2. Per germline, CDR1 MNHEY and CDR2 SMNVEV (reference sequence). The CDR3 totals 17 residues. Trimming took 2 bases from V and 5 from J; bases not matched to a gene: 8. Here the CDR3 DNA reads TGTGCCAGCAGTTTACCGCCTAGCGGGAGGGCCATAGATACGCAGTATTTT. This translates into CASSLPPSGRAIDTQYF.

The rearrangement uses TRBV30 and TRBJ2-4, with 9 bases identical to TRBD2. CDR3 length equals 19 residues. V was clipped by 1 base and J by 2 bases; unmatched bases: 15. Germline V CDR1 and CDR2: GTSNPN, SVGIG (reference sequence). The DNA for the CDR3 is TGTGCCTGGAGTGATGCCCTTATAGCGGGAGTTGTTCCCAAAAACATTCAGTACTTC. Translated: CAWSDALIAGVVPKNIQYF.

This chain joins TRBV4-1 and TRBJ2-7; TRBD1 agrees at 8 bases. The germline V gene has CDR1 MGHRA and CDR2 YSYEKL. There are 15 residues in the CDR3. Losses at the gene ends were 4 bases for V and 1 base for J; bases not matched to a gene: 6. The CDR3 nucleotides are TGCGCCAGCAGCCTATCGGACAGGGAATCCTACGAGCAGTACTTC. Amino acid sequence: CASSLSDRESYEQYF.

The chain has TRBV7-9 and TRBJ2-5, with 7 bases that match TRBD2. Germline V lookup: CDR1 SEHNR, CDR2 FQNEAQ (reference sequence). The CDR3 totals 17 residues. Trimming at V came to 5 bases and at J to 1 base, leaving 13 bases not matched to a gene. Here the CDR3 DNA reads TGTGCCAGCAGCACCCGTTTTGGGGAGGGCCCCCAAGAGACCCAGTACTTC. Translation gives CASSTRFGEGPQETQYF. The complete variable domain, with remaining parts taken from reference TRBV7-9 and TRBJ2-5, reads DTGVSQNPRHKITKRGQNVTFRCDPISEHNRLYWYRQTLGQGPEFLTYFQNEAQLEKSRLLSDRFSAERPKGSFSTLEIQRTEQGDSAMYLCASSTRFGEGPQETQYFGPGTRLLVL.